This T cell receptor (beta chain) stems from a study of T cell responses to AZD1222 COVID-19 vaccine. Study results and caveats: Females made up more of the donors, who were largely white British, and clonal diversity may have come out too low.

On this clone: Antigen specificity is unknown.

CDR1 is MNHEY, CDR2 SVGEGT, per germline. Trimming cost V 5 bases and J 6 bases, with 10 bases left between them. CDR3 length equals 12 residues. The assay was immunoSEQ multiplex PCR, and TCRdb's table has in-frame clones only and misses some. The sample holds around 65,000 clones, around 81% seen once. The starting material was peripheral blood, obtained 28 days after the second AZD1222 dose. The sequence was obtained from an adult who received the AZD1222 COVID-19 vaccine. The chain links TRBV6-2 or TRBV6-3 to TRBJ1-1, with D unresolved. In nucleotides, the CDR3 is TGTGCCAGCAGTCAGGCTCTCGCTGAAGCTTTCTTT. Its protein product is CASSQALAEAFF.